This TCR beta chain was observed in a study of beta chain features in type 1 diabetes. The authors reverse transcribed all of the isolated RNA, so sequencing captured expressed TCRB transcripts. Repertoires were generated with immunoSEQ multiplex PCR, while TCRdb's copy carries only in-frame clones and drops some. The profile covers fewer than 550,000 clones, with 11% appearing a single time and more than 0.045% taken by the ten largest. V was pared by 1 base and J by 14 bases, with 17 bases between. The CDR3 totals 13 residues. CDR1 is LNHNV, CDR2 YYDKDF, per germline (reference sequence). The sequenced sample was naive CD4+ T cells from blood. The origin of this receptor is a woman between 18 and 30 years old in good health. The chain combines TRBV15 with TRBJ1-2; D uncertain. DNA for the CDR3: TGTGCCACCAGCAGAGCCGGTGGCGGGGTTGGGACCTTC. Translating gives CATSRAGGGVGTF.